Following are 21 T cell receptor delta chains from one sample sequenced in a study of DNA immune sequencing with unique molecular identifiers. Genomic DNA underwent 32-plex PCR targeting all 8 TRDV and 4 TRDJ genes. The library had 12-nucleotide UMIs introduced over approximately 3 barcoding cycles, then a second adapter PCR. TCRdb reran clone calling via CATT on the multiplex PCR reads. The sample shows fewer than 2,000 delta-chain clones, roughly 6.2% of them seen only once. Sequencing input: gamma-delta T cells from buffy coat blood. Receptors were obtained from a human donor in good health.

No V gene was called, though TRDJ1 was called as the J gene; the tabulated D call, TRDD3, remains unverified against the DNA. This CDR3 has 17 amino acids. In DNA, the CDR3 is TGTGCTCTTGGGGAAAAGCGGGGATTCCCGTACACCGATAAACTCATCTTT. Translating it yields CALGEKRGFPYTDKLIF.

Points on this clone: The protein given by TCRdb reflects a much larger clone and differs at residue 7 from this DNA's translation, likely from a read error; the protein shown is the DNA's translation. The chain couples TRDV1 to TRDJ1, with 8 nucleotides matching TRDD2. Assignment of the J gene here rests on matching the DNA to germline, because TCRdb gives none. With V trimmed by 1 base and J by 0 bases, 46 bases remained unmatched. Germline CDR1 TSWWSYY, CDR2 QGS. This CDR3 has 30 residues. CDR3 coding DNA: TGTGCTCTTGGGGAACAATGGCCCTCGCCTTCCTATCCGTGGAAGGGCTATTGGGGGTTCACGCCCACATACACCGATAAACTCATCTTT. This codes for CALGEQWPSPSYPWKGYWGFTPTYTDKLIF.

By sample fraction, this clone is medium-sized. The chain is built from TRDV2 and TRDJ1; 8 bases are shared with TRDD3. Germline V gene sequence: CDR1 GEAIGNYY, CDR2 EKD. Trimming removed 3 bases from V and 0 bases from J; junction bases left unmatched: 20. This CDR3 is 20 amino acids long. The CDR3 region has the DNA TGTGCCTGTGACCCCATACTCCCGGGGGATATCGACTCGTACACCGATAAACTCATCTTT. It encodes CACDPILPGDIDSYTDKLIF.

A remark on this clone: The TCRdb record carries a much larger clone's protein, which differs from this DNA's translation at residue 9; a read error is the likely cause, and the protein listed here is the DNA translation. The chain links TRDV2 to TRDJ1; 7 bases match TRDD3. This CDR3 is 18 amino acids long. Germline lookup yields CDR1 GEAIGNYY and CDR2 EKD. After removal of 3 bases from V and 0 bases from J, the junction contained 15 bases not matched to a gene. The DNA of the CDR3 is TGTGCCTGTGACCCGGTACTGGGGATTCTTCCCTACACCGATAAACTCATCTTT. Translation: CACDPVLGILPYTDKLIF.

Points on this clone: TCRdb lists the protein of a much larger clone for this DNA, which differs at residue 5, so this is likely a read error; the protein given here is translated from the DNA itself. The J segment is TRDJ3; no V gene was assigned; the table names TRDD3, a call not compared with the DNA. This CDR3 region has 20 residues. This CDR3 is CACDTVDHSIPPWDTRQMFF. CDR3 in DNA: TGTGCCTGTGACACTGTCGACCATTCGATACCGCCCTGGGACACCCGACAGATGTTTTTC.

Turning to this clone: This DNA translates differently at residue 4 from the TCRdb protein, which is that of a much larger clone; a read error is likely, and the protein shown is the DNA's own translation. Other DNA sequences in the same sample also yield this CDR3. The gene calls are TRDV1 and TRDJ1; 13 nucleotides line up with TRDD3. The J gene was not available in TCRdb and was assigned here by matching the DNA to germline segments. CDR1 and CDR2 (germline): TSWWSYY, QGS. The CDR3 loop spans 26 amino acids. The CDR3 region is CALRESAPYHPPHWGIRGIPLDKLIF. The CDR3 DNA sequence: TGTGCTCTTCGGGAATCGGCCCCCTACCACCCCCCTCACTGGGGGATACGCGGCATACCTCTCGATAAACTCATCTTT.

This clone was seen just once. A far larger clone is off by one base, so a read error is likely. The V gene remains uncalled, whereas the J gene is TRDJ1; TRDD3 was called by the table and not checked on the DNA. This CDR3 has 17 amino acids. The chain's CDR3 is CACDPIGDPQNTDKLIF. CDR3 DNA: TGTGCCTGTGACCCGATCGGGGATCCACAGAACACCGATAAACTCATCTTT.

Turning to this clone: A far larger clone is off by one base, so a read error is likely. The sample holds other DNA sequences that translate to the same CDR3. No J gene call was made, and the V gene is TRDV1; no DNA check was done on the table's D call, TRDD3. Germline CDR1 TSWWSYY, CDR2 QGS. The CDR3 has 24 amino acids. The DNA for the CDR3 is TGTGCTCTTGGGGTGTCCCCCCTTGGCCCTGGGGATACGAGTACCCCTCCGTACACCGATAAGCTCATCTTT. Protein sequence: CALGVSPLGPGDTSTPPYTDKLIF.

In this sample, this clone is large. The chain carries TRDV2 and TRDJ1; the match to TRDD3 covers 10 bases. V dropped 1 base and J dropped 2; count of bases not matched to a gene: 9. CDR1 GEAIGNYY and CDR2 EKD come from the germline V gene. The CDR3 has 17 amino acids. In DNA form, the CDR3 reads TGTGCCTGTGACACAATCCCTACTGGGGGATCTACCGATAAACTCATCTTT. This encodes CACDTIPTGGSTDKLIF.

This clone was detected a few times. A far larger clone is off by one base, so a read error is likely. The chain is built from TRDV2 and TRDJ1, with D perhaps matching TRDD3 (6 bases). In germline, CDR1 is GEAIGNYY, CDR2 EKD. V lost 0 bases and J 2 bases, leaving 24 bases between the germline ends. The CDR3 is 19 amino acids. DNA for the CDR3: TGTGCCTGTGACACCTTATTCTTGGGGTCGGTGGGGGCTACCGATAAACTCATCTTT. Translation gives CACDTLFLGSVGATDKLIF.

As for this clone: A far larger clone is one base from this, pointing to a likely read error. This chain connects TRDV1 to TRDJ1, with D perhaps TRDD3 (5 bases). Here the J gene was assigned by germline matching of the DNA, as TCRdb has none. Looked up from germline, CDR1 is TSWWSYY and CDR2 is QGS. The germline V and J ends were trimmed by 0 bases and 3 bases, with 35 bases remaining between them. The CDR3 contains 23 residues. Here the CDR3 DNA reads TGTGCTCTTGGGGAACTAGAGGCGTTGCCTATTTGGGGTTGGACATCGTACGCCGATAAACTCATCTTT. It specifies CALGELEALPIWGWTSYADKLIF.

CDR3 region: CACDTLSGGGIYTDKLIF. Written as DNA, the CDR3 is TGTGCCTGTGACACCTTGTCGGGTGGGGGAATCTACACCGATAAACTCATCTTT. The J segment is TRDJ1; no V gene was assigned; the table's D call TRDD3 went unverified against the DNA. The CDR3 has 18 amino acids.

To note about this clone: The protein that TCRdb holds for this DNA derives from a much larger clone and differs from the translated DNA at residue 9, which likely indicates a read error; the protein shown here is translated from the DNA. The chain has TRDV2 and TRDJ1, with a possible D match to TRDD3 (6 bases). This CDR3 is built from 17 residues. The V gene's germline CDR1 is GEAIGNYY and CDR2 EKD. With 3 bases removed from V and 0 bases from J, the gap between germline ends came to 19 bases. CDR3 nucleotide sequence: TGTGCCTGTGACCCGATCGGGGATCATCAGAACACCGATAAACTCATCTTT. Its translation: CACDPIGDHQNTDKLIF.

CDR3 nucleotide sequence: TGTGCCTGTGACACCGTGCTGGGGGATACGCAGGCGTACACCGATAAACTCATCTTT. Translation: CACDTVLGDTQAYTDKLIF. The V gene is TRDV2, the J gene TRDJ1; 12 nucleotides match TRDD3. Germline V CDR1 and CDR2: GEAIGNYY, EKD. Losses at the gene ends were 0 bases for V and 0 bases for J; bases not matched to a gene: 10. This CDR3 region has 19 residues.

Details on this clone: A much bigger clone sits one base away, suggesting this may be a read error. The sample carries other DNA sequences with the same CDR3. The J gene is TRDJ1, the V gene TRDV2; D might be TRDD3 (6 bases). The CDR3 covers 17 residues. Germline V lookup: CDR1 GEAIGNYY, CDR2 EKD. The CDR3 bases are TGTGCCTGTGAGGGGATTGTTCAAAACCCGTACACCGATAAACTTATCTTT. It yields the protein CACEGIVQNPYTDKLIF.

The chain carries TRDV1 and TRDJ1, with 10 positions matching TRDD3. TCRdb leaves out the J gene; it was filled in here by matching the DNA to germline. The CDR3 is 19 amino acids. V lost 7 bases to trimming and J lost 3 bases; unmatched junction nucleotides: 20. CDR1 TSWWSYY and CDR2 QGS come from the germline V gene. This CDR3 is CALVPMAPRGDTRPDKLIF. Here the CDR3 DNA reads TGTGCTCTTGTTCCTATGGCTCCCCGGGGGGATACGCGCCCCGATAAACTCATCTTT.

This clone was seen a handful of times. TCRdb's listed protein matches a much larger clone and diverges from this DNA's translation at residue 10, likely through a read error; the protein shown comes from the DNA. This sequence joins TRDV2 and TRDJ1, with D unresolved. Germline values: CDR1 GEAIGNYY, CDR2 EKD. CDR3 length: 15 amino acids. The V gene lost 6 bases and the J gene lost 3 bases, with 19 bases spanning the gap. CDR3 protein: CACLVSRTRSDKLIF. The CDR3 bases are TGTGCCTGTTTGGTATCCCGTACGAGGTCCGATAAACTCATCTTT.

This clone has only a few counts. A far more abundant clone sits one base away, making this likely a read error. Within the sample, other DNA sequences also encode this same CDR3. This chain connects TRDV2 to TRDJ1; 11 nucleotides agree with TRDD3. The germline CDR1 and CDR2 sequences are GEAIGNYY and EKD. V was clipped by 3 bases and J by 2 bases; unmatched bases: 13. The CDR3 length is 18 residues. CDR3: CACDDLGGYAGFTDKLIF. In DNA form, the CDR3 reads TGTGCCTGTGACGATCTTGGGGGATACGCGGGTTTTACCGATAAACTCATCTTT.

This clone is deemed large. The sample has other DNA sequences that encode this CDR3 too. Here the CDR3 reads CACDTAEVRGPYTDKLIF. The CDR3 nucleotides read TGTGCCTGTGACACCGCGGAGGTAAGGGGACCGTACACCGATAAACTCATCTTT. This chain links TRDV2 with TRDJ1; a possible D gene is TRDD3 (5 bases). The CDR3 length is 18 residues. V shed 0 bases and J shed 0 bases, with 19 bases lying between them. Germline V CDR1 and CDR2: GEAIGNYY, EKD.

In this sample, this clone is medium-sized. V and J are TRDV1 and TRDJ1; TRDD3 agrees at 13 bases. As TCRdb names no J gene, one was assigned here on the basis of a DNA match to germline. This CDR3 is 27 amino acids long. The J segment lost 0 bases and the V segment lost 1 base, leaving 32 bases of the junction unmatched. Germline V CDR1 and CDR2: TSWWSYY, QGS. CDR3 protein: CALGEPRGLPKSYWGIRTRRYTDKLIF. CDR3 bases: TGTGCTCTTGGGGAACCCCGAGGCCTTCCCAAATCGTACTGGGGGATACGCACCAGGAGGTACACCGATAAACTCATCTTT.

In its sample, this clone is medium-sized. V and J are TRDV2 and TRDJ1; D perhaps matches TRDD3 (7 bases). The CDR3 is 20 residues long. V was pared by 0 bases and J by 0 bases, with 25 bases between. Germline V gives CDR1 GEAIGNYY, CDR2 EKD. CDR3 loop: CACDTVPGDLYKIDTDKLIF. CDR3 bases: TGTGCCTGTGACACCGTGCCGGGGGATCTGTACAAAATAGACACCGATAAACTCATCTTT.